What follows are 2 T cell receptor beta chains derived from one specimen sequenced in a study of cytomegalovirus exposure and HLA in healthy donors (dated by TCRdb to 2017 to 2019). The library was generated by the immunoSEQ multiplex PCR assay. The multiplex PCR relied on a mix of 60 forward primers for TCR Vbeta segments and 13 reverse primers for TCR Jbeta segments. The source is immuneACCESS, and TCRdb retained only in-frame sequences with V and J called. Part of the clones is not carried over; for the studies checked, unresolved V genes explain less than half of this, and the remainder is unexplained. The sample table records more than 90,000 clones; around 80% of these occur just once. The ten largest account for just under 3% of the sample. The sample consisted of PBMCs. These receptors all stem from a young woman in good health and CMV-seropositive.

This clone has a handful of counts. The J gene is TRBJ2-3, the V gene TRBV5-1; TRBD2 matches at 7 bases. V lost 4 bases to trimming and J lost 2 bases; unmatched junction nucleotides: 10. The length of the CDR3 is 16 residues. Germline-derived CDR1 and CDR2 are SGHRS and YFSETQ. CDR3 nucleotide sequence: TGCGCCAGCAGCCCCGGGGGGTCGGGGTACACAGATACGCAGTATTTT. It yields the protein CASSPGGSGYTDTQYF. The full variable domain, rest sourced from reference TRBV5-1 and TRBJ2-3, is KAGVTQTPRYLIKTRGQQVTLSCSPISGHRSVSWYQQTPGQGLQFLFEYFSETQRNKGNFPGRFSGRQFSNSRSEMNVSTLELGDSALYLCASSPGGSGYTDTQYFGPGTRLTVL.

The chain is built from TRBV15 and TRBJ2-4; tentatively, D is TRBD1 (6 bases). Trimming pared 3 bases from V and 4 bases from J, leaving 16 bases between. The CDR3 consists of 16 residues. Germline CDR1 is LNHNV and CDR2 is YYDKDF (reference sequence). The DNA of the CDR3 is TGTGCCACCAGCAGCCGGACAGTCCAATGGAAAAACATTCAGTACTTC. Amino acids: CATSSRTVQWKNIQYF.